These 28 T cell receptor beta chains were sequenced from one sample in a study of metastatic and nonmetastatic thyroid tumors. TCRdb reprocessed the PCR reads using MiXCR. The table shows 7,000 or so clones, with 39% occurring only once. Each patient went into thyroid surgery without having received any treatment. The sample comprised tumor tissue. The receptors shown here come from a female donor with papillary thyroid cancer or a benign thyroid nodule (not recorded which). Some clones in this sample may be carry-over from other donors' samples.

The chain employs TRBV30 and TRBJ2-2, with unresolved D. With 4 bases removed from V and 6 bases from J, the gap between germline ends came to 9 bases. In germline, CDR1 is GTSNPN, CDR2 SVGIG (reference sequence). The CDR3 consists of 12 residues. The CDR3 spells CAWKQRAGELFF. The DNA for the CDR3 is TGTGCCTGGAAGCAAAGAGCCGGGGAGCTGTTTTTT.

The CDR3 DNA reads TGCAGTGCTGGCCTCGGAGGTTACGAGCAGTACTTC. Translation gives CSAGLGGYEQYF. The chain uses TRBV20-1 and TRBJ2-7, with TRBD2 as a possible D gene (5 bases). CDR1 and CDR2 (germline): DFQATT, SNEGSKA (reference sequence). Trimming took 5 bases from V and 4 from J, leaving 12 bases between them. CDR3 length: 12 residues.

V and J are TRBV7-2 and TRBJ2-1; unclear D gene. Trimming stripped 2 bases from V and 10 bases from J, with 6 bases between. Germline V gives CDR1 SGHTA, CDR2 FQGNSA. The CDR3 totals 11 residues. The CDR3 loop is CASSLRHEQFF. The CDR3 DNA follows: TGTGCCAGCAGCTTAAGACACGAGCAGTTCTTC. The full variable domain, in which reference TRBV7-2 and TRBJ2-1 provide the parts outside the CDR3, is GAGVSQSPSNKVTEKGKDVELRCDPISGHTALYWYRQSLGQGLEFLIYFQGNSAPDKSGLPSDRFSAERTGGSVSTLTIQRTQQEDSAVYLCASSLRHEQFFGPGTRLTVL.

CDR3 region: CASSEVEFNTEAFF. The CDR3, as DNA: TGTGCCAGCAGTGAAGTGGAGTTCAACACTGAAGCTTTCTTT. The V and J genes are TRBV6-1 and TRBJ1-1, with D hard to call. The germline V and J ends were trimmed by 1 base and 2 bases, with 8 bases remaining between them. Germline V gene lookup returns CDR1 MNHNS and CDR2 SASEGT. This CDR3 has 14 amino acids.

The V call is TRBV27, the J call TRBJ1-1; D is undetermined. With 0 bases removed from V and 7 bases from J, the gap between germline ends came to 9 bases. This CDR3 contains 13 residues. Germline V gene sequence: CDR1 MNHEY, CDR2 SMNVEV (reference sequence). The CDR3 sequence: CASSLSQRHEAFF. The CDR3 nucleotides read TGTGCCAGCAGTTTATCCCAAAGACATGAAGCTTTCTTT.

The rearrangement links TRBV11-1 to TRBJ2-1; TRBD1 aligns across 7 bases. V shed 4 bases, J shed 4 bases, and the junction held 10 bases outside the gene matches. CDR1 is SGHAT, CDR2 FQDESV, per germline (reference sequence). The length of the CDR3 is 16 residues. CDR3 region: CASSSPTGPGYNEQFF. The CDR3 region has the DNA TGTGCCAGCAGCTCACCGACAGGGCCCGGGTACAATGAGCAGTTCTTC.

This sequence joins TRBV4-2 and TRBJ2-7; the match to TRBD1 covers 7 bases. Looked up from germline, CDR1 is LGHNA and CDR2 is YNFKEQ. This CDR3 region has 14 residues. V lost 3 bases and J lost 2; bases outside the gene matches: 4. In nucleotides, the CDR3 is TGTGCCAGCAGCCAGTGGACAGGCACCTACGAGCAGTACTTC. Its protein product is CASSQWTGTYEQYF.

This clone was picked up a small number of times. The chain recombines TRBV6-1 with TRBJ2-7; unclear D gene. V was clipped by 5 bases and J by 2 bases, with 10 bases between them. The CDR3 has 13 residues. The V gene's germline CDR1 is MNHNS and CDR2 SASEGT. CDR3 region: CASSHDETYEQYF. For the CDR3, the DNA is TGTGCCAGCAGTCACGACGAAACCTACGAGCAGTACTTC.

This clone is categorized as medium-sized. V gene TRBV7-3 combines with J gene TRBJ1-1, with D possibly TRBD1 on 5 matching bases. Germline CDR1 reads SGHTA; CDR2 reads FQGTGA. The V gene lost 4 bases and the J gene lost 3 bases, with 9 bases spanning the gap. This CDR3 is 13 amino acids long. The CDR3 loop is CASSSGTDTEAFF. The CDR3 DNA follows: TGTGCCAGCAGCTCCGGGACGGACACTGAAGCTTTCTTT.

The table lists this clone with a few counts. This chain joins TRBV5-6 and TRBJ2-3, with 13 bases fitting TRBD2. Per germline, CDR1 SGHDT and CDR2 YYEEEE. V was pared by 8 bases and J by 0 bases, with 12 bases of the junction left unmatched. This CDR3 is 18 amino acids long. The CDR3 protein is CASSLGLAGVPSTDTQYF. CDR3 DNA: TGTGCCAGTAGTCTTGGACTAGCGGGAGTTCCTAGCACAGATACGCAGTATTTT.

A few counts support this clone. The CDR3 region has the DNA TGTGCCAGCAGTGAAGCCGGGGGGACAGGGGAAGAGCAGTACTTC. It codes for CASSEAGGTGEEQYF. This rearrangement joins TRBV2 to TRBJ2-7; 10 bases align to TRBD1. Looked up from germline, CDR1 is SNHLY and CDR2 is FYNNEI. This CDR3 comprises 15 residues. V lost 0 bases to trimming and J lost 7 bases; unmatched junction nucleotides: 6.

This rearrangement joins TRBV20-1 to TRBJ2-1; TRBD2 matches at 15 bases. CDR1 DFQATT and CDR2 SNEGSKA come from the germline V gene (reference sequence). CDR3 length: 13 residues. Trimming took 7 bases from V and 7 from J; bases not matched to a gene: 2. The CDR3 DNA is TGCAGTGGAGGGACTAGCGGGGGGAATGAGCAGTTCTTC. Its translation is CSGGTSGGNEQFF.

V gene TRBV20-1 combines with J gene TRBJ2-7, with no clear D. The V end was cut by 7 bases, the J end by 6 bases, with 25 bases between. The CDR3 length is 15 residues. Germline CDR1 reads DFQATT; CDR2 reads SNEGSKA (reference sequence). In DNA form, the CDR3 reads TGCAGTGAGCCAAACCTGGGGTCAAACGCCGGCGAGCAGTACTTC. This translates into CSEPNLGSNAGEQYF.

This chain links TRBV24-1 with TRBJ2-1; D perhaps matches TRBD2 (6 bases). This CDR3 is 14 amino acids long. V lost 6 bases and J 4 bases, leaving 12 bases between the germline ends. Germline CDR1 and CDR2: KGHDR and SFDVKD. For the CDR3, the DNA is TGTGCCACCAGTACGCCGGAGGGGTACAATGAGCAGTTCTTC. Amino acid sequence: CATSTPEGYNEQFF.

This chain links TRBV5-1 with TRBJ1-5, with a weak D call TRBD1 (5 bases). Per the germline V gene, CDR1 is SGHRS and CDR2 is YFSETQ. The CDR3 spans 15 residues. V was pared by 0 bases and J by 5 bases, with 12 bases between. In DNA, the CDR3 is TGCGCCAGCAGCTTGGCCGGGATCAGGGATCAGCCCCAGCATTTT. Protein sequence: CASSLAGIRDQPQHF.

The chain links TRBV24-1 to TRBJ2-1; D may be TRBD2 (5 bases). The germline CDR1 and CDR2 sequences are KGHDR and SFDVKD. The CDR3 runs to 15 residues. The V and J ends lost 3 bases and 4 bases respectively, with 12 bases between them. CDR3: CATSDRLPGYNEQFF. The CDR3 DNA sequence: TGTGCCACCAGTGATCGGCTACCGGGGTACAATGAGCAGTTCTTC.

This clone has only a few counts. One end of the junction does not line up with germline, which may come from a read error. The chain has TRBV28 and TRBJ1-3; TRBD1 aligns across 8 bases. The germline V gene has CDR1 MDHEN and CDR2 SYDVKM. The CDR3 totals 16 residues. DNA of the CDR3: TGTGCCAGCAGCTTATACAGGGGGGGAGTTGGAAACACCATATATTTT. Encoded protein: CASSLYRGGVGNTIYF. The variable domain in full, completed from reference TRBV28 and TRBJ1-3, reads DVKVTQSSRYLVKRTGEKVFLECVQDMDHENMFWYRQDPGLGLRLIYFSYDVKMKEKGDIPEGYSVSREKKERFSLILESASTNQTSMYLCASSLYRGGVGNTIYFGEGSWLTVV.

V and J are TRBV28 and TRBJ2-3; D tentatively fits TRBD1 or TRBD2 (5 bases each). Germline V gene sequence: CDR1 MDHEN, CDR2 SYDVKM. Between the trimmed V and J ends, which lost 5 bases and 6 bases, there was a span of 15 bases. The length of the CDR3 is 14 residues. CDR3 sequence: CASSPRDQLDTQYF. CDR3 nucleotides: TGTGCCAGCAGTCCCAGGGACCAACTGGATACGCAGTATTTT.

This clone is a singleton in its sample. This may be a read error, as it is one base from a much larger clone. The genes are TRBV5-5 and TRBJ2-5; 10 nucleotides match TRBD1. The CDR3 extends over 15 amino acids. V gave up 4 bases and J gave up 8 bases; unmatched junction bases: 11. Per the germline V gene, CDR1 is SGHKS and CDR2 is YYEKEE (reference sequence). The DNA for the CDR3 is TGTGCCAGCAGCCGGGACAGGGGTGCGGGGGATACCCAGTACTTC. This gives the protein CASSRDRGAGDTQYF.

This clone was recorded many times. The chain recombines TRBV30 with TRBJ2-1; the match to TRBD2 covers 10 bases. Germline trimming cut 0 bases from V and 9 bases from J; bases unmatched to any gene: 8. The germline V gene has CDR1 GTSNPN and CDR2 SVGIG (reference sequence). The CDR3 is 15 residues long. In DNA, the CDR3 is TGTGCCTGGAGTGTTGGTAGCGGGAGGTCGAGTGAGCAGTTCTTC. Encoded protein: CAWSVGSGRSSEQFF. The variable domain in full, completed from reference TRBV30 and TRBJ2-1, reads SQTIHQWPATLVQPVGSPLSLECTVEGTSNPNLYWYRQAAGRGLQLLFYSVGIGQISSEVPQNLSASRPQDRQFILSSKKLLLSDSGFYLCAWSVGSGRSSEQFFGPGTRLTVL.

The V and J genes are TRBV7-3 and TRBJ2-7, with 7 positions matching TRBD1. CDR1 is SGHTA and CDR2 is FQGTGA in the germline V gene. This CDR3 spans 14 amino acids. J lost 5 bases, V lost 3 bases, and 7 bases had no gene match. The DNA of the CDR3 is TGTGCCAGCAGCTTGCGGAGACAGGGCCACGAGCAGTACTTC. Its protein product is CASSLRRQGHEQYF.

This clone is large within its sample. The CDR3 reads CASSISDWRESNQPQHF. The CDR3 DNA follows: TGTGCCAGTAGTATTAGCGATTGGAGGGAGAGCAATCAGCCCCAGCATTTT. This rearrangement joins TRBV19 to TRBJ1-5, with D unresolved. This CDR3 comprises 17 residues. The germline gives CDR1 LNHDA, CDR2 SQIVND (reference sequence). Trimming pared 3 bases from V and 1 base from J, leaving 16 bases between.

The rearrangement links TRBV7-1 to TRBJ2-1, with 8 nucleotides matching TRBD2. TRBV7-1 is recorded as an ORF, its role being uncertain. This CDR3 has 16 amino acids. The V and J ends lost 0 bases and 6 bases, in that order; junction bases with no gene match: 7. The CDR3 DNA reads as TGTGCCAGCAGCTCAGCACGGCGGGGGGCCGCCAATGAGCAGTTCTTC. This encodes CASSSARRGAANEQFF.

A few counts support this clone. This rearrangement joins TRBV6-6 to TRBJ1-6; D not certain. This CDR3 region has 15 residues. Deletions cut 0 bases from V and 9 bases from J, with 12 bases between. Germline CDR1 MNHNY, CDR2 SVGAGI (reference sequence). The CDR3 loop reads CASSYSEDTPSPLHF. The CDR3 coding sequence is TGTGCCAGCAGTTACTCGGAAGACACCCCTTCACCCCTCCACTTT.

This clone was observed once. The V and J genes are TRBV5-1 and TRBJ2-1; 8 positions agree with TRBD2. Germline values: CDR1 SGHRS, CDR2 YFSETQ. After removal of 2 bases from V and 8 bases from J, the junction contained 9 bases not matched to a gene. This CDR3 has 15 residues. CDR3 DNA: TGCGCCAGCAGCTTTTATAGCGGGATAGGCCATGAGCAGTTCTTC. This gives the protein CASSFYSGIGHEQFF.

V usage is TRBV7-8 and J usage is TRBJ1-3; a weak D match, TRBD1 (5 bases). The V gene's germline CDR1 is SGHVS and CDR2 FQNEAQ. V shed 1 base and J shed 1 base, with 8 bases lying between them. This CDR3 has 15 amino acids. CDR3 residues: CASSLGGSSGNTIYF. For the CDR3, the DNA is TGTGCCAGCAGCTTAGGGGGGAGTTCTGGAAACACCATATATTTT. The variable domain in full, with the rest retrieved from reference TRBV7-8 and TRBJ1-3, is GAGVSQSPRYKVAKRGQDVALRCDPISGHVSLFWYQQALGQGPEFLTYFQNEAQLDKSGLPSDRFFAERPEGSVSTLKIQRTQQEDSAVYLCASSLGGSSGNTIYFGEGSWLTVV.

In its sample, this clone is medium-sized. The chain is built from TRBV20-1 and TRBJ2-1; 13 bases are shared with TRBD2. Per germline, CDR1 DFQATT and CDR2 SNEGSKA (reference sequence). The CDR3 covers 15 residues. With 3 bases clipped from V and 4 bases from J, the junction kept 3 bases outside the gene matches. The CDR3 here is CSASGLAGDYNEQFF. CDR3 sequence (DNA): TGCAGTGCTAGTGGACTAGCGGGGGATTACAATGAGCAGTTCTTC.

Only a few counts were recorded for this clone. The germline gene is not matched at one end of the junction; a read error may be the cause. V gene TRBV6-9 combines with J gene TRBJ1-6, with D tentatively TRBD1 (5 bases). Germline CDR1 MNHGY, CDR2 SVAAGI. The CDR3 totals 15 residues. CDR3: CARRPRGWDNSPLHF. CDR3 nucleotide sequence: TGCGCCAGGCGCCCTAGGGGCTGGGATAATTCACCCCTCCACTTT.